These T cell receptor beta chains were read from a single sample in a study of blood T cell repertoires in COVID-19. Here immunoSEQ multiplex PCR was the method, and the copy in TCRdb shows in-frame clones only, minus some. In the table there are 200,000 to 250,000 clones, nearly 90% of which are singletons. The sequenced sample was PBMCs or T cells enriched from blood (not recorded which). The receptors derive from a young man who had recovered from COVID-19. CDR3s include the opening cysteine and the closing phenylalanine or tryptophan. A D gene is named only where the DNA matches it firmly. The listing skips clone size in some rows; elsewhere it reads once, few, many or a size class.

TRBV19,.,.,TRBJ1-5,CASSIGDRPTYSNQPQHF,TGTGCCAGTAGTATAGGCGACAGGCCCACGTATAGCAATCAGCCCCAGCATTTT
TRBV27,.,TRBD1,TRBJ2-7,CASDPPRDRVGEQYF,TGTGCCAGTGACCCTCCTCGGGACAGGGTAGGCGAGCAGTACTTC
TRBV6-5,.,.,TRBJ2-5,CASSYSLGRSGTQYF,TGTGCCAGCAGTTATTCGTTAGGCCGATCAGGGACCCAGTACTTC
TRBV19,few,.,TRBJ1-5,CASSIGRGGGQPQHF,TGTGCCAGTAGTATAGGGCGGGGGGGCGGTCAGCCCCAGCATTTT
TRBV7-8,.,.,TRBJ1-1,CASGRGYTEAFF,TGTGCCTCGGGCCGGGGATACACTGAAGCTTTCTTT
TRBV24-1,.,.,TRBJ2-3,CATSDPSGDTQYF,TGTGCCACCAGTGACCCTTCCGGAGATACGCAGTATTTT
TRBV6-2/TRBV6-3,.,.,TRBJ1-2,CASSSRGPSSSYGYTF,TGTGCCAGCAGTTCCAGGGGCCCGAGTTCCAGTTATGGCTACACCTTC
TRBV28,.,TRBD1,TRBJ1-5,CASSSLFTGGYSNQPQHF,TGTGCCAGCAGTTCTCTCTTCACAGGGGGATATAGCAATCAGCCCCAGCATTTT
TRBV7-9,.,TRBD1,TRBJ1-1,CASSLVDRGTEAFF,TGTGCCAGCAGCTTAGTGGACAGGGGCACTGAAGCTTTCTTT
TRBV4-1,.,.,TRBJ1-5,CASSPPGRGNQPQHF,TGCGCCAGCAGCCCGCCCGGTCGGGGCAATCAGCCCCAGCATTTT
TRBV6-6,once,TRBD1,TRBJ2-5,CASSWGQGYQETQYF,TGTGCCAGCAGTTGGGGACAGGGATACCAAGAGACCCAGTACTTC
TRBV27,.,TRBD2,TRBJ2-5,CASSLKGGRETQYF,TGTGCCAGCAGCCTCAAGGGCGGGAGGGAGACCCAGTACTTC
TRBV11-3,.,.,TRBJ2-7,CAETNRPYEQYF,TGTGCCGAAACCAACAGGCCCTACGAGCAGTACTTC
TRBV30,.,TRBD1,TRBJ2-5,CAWSGTGGFKTQYF,TGTGCCTGGAGTGGGACAGGGGGCTTTAAGACCCAGTACTTC
TRBV30,.,.,TRBJ1-4,CAWSVGGTNEKLFF,TGTGCCTGGAGTGTGGGGGGAACTAATGAAAAACTGTTTTTT
TRBV12-3/TRBV12-4,.,.,TRBJ1-2,CASSIRVLDYTF,TGTGCCAGCAGTATCAGGGTGTTAGACTACACCTTC
TRBV7-2,.,TRBD1,TRBJ2-7,CASSFQTGTGTHEQYF,TGTGCCAGCAGCTTCCAAACCGGGACAGGGACCCACGAGCAGTACTTC
TRBV2,.,.,TRBJ1-3,CASADRKSSGNTIYF,TGTGCCAGCGCCGACAGGAAGAGCTCTGGAAACACCATATATTTT
TRBV3-1/TRBV3-2,few,TRBD1,TRBJ2-1,CASRDGQGKKYNEQFF,TGTGCCAGCAGGGACGGACAGGGAAAGAAGTACAATGAGCAGTTCTTC
TRBV28,once,.,TRBJ1-3,CASSLLAEPTGNTIYF,TGTGCCAGCAGTTTATTGGCGGAGCCTACTGGAAACACCATATATTTT
TRBV27,.,TRBD1,TRBJ1-5,CASSQGTGRRDQPQHF,TGTGCCAGCAGTCAAGGGACAGGGCGAAGGGATCAGCCCCAGCATTTT
TRBV3-1/TRBV3-2,.,TRBD2,TRBJ2-1,CASSQGLAGAARNEQFF,TGTGCCAGCAGCCAAGGGCTAGCGGGAGCGGCGCGGAATGAGCAGTTCTTC
TRBV27,.,.,TRBJ1-5,CASSFSGYDQPQHF,TGTGCCAGCAGTTTTTCAGGGTATGATCAGCCCCAGCATTTT
TRBV27,.,TRBD1,TRBJ2-1,CASSLVGTGFEQFF,TGTGCCAGCAGTTTGGTAGGGACAGGGTTCGAGCAGTTCTTC
TRBV2,.,TRBD1,TRBJ1-2,CARQGRSGYTF,TGTGCCAGACAGGGGCGAAGTGGCTACACCTTC
TRBV29-1,.,.,TRBJ1-1,CSVLERASEAFF,TGCAGCGTATTAGAGCGGGCGTCTGAAGCTTTCTTT
TRBV6-2/TRBV6-3,.,.,TRBJ2-2,CASSYFSGGELFF,TGTGCCAGCAGTTACTTCTCGGGAGGGGAGCTGTTTTTT
TRBV30,.,.,TRBJ1-1,CAWSKGIAEAFF,TGTGCCTGGAGTAAGGGGATCGCTGAAGCTTTCTTT
TRBV19,.,.,TRBJ1-1,CASTTQGTMNTEAFF,TGTGCCAGTACCACCCAAGGGACTATGAACACTGAAGCTTTCTTT
TRBV7-2,.,TRBD2,TRBJ2-5,CASSSGTSRETQYF,TGTGCCAGCAGCTCCGGGACTAGTCGAGAGACCCAGTACTTC
TRBV10-1,.,.,TRBJ2-3,CASGTSPSSTDTQYF,TGCGCCAGTGGGACTTCCCCATCTAGCACAGATACGCAGTATTTT
TRBV9,.,TRBD2,TRBJ2-3,CASSTSGLPHGDTQYF,TGTGCCAGCAGCACCTCGGGACTACCGCACGGGGATACGCAGTATTTT
TRBV10-1,.,.,TRBJ2-5,CASSESGSETQYF,TGCGCCAGCAGTGAGTCGGGCTCAGAGACCCAGTACTTC
TRBV9,.,TRBD1,TRBJ1-2,CASSAPGQGNYGYTF,TGTGCCAGCAGCGCACCGGGACAGGGGAACTATGGCTACACCTTC
TRBV18,.,TRBD1,TRBJ2-7,CASSPPGDRAHEQYF,TGTGCCAGCTCACCCCCCGGGGACAGGGCCCACGAGCAGTACTTC
TRBV5-1,.,.,TRBJ1-4,CASSSPPEEKLFF,TGCGCCAGCAGCTCCCCTCCAGAAGAAAAACTGTTTTTT
TRBV5-4,.,.,TRBJ1-3,CASSLQGYSGNTIYF,TGTGCCAGCAGCTTGCAGGGGTACTCTGGAAACACCATATATTTT
TRBV3-1/TRBV3-2,.,.,TRBJ1-6,CASSHARLIPLHF,TGTGCCAGCAGCCACGCACGGTTAATACCCCTCCACTTT
TRBV5-4,few,.,TRBJ1-2,CASSLVQDGYTF,TGTGCCAGCAGCTTGGTTCAGGATGGCTACACCTTC
TRBV7-3,.,TRBD2,TRBJ2-3,CASHVTSLRTDTQYF,TGTGCCAGCCACGTGACTAGCCTTAGGACAGATACGCAGTATTTT
TRBV6-1,.,.,TRBJ2-5,CASSEQGTLGGETQYF,TGTGCCAGCAGTGAACAGGGAACCCTTGGGGGGGAGACCCAGTACTTC
TRBV5-8,.,TRBD1,TRBJ2-2,CASSRGQTTITGELFF,TGTGCCAGCAGCCGGGGACAGACGACTATAACCGGGGAGCTGTTTTTT
TRBV28,.,.,TRBJ2-7,CASSLAGGSYEQYF,TGTGCCAGCAGTTTGGCCGGGGGCTCCTACGAGCAGTACTTC